A selection of T cell receptor beta chains follows, all from one sample in a study of long-term antiretroviral therapy in people with HIV. Data came from immunoSEQ multiplex PCR; TCRdb stores just in-frame clones and leaves some out. The sample holds about 20,000 clones, over 70% seen once. The sample was unsorted PBMCs, taken 2.9 years after starting antiretroviral therapy. These receptors all stem from a woman between 25 and 40 years old with HIV. CDR3s include the opening cysteine and the closing phenylalanine or tryptophan. Fields, in order: J gene, clone size, V gene, D gene, CDR3 length, CDR3 DNA, CDR3 protein. A D gene is named only where the DNA matches it firmly. Rows give clone size only sometimes, using once, few, many, or a class for an expanded clone.

j_call: TRBJ1-1; clone_size: once; v_call: TRBV9; d_call: NA; cdr3_length: 14; cdr3_nt: TGTGCCAGCAGCCCCTATCGGGAGGGGGCTGAAGCTTTCTTT; cdr3_aa: CASSPYREGAEAFF
j_call: TRBJ1-5; clone_size: NA; v_call: TRBV12-5; d_call: NA; cdr3_length: 18; cdr3_nt: TGTGCTAGTGGTTTGGTACTGAGGGCGGGAGGGAAGGATCAGCCCCAGCATTTT; cdr3_aa: CASGLVLRAGGKDQPQHF
j_call: TRBJ1-1; clone_size: NA; v_call: TRBV5-1; d_call: TRBD1; cdr3_length: 13; cdr3_nt: TGCGCCAGCAGCTTGCAGGGGGACACTGAAGCTTTCTTT; cdr3_aa: CASSLQGDTEAFF
j_call: TRBJ1-1; clone_size: NA; v_call: TRBV6-1; d_call: NA; cdr3_length: 13; cdr3_nt: TGTGCCAGCAGGGGGGAGATGGACACTGAAGCTTTCTTT; cdr3_aa: CASRGEMDTEAFF
j_call: TRBJ2-6; clone_size: NA; v_call: TRBV11-3; d_call: NA; cdr3_length: 16; cdr3_nt: TGTGCCAGCAGCTTGAACAGCGCCTCTGGGGCCAACGTCCTGACTTTC; cdr3_aa: CASSLNSASGANVLTF
j_call: TRBJ2-6; clone_size: NA; v_call: TRBV5-1; d_call: NA; cdr3_length: 18; cdr3_nt: TGCGCCAGCAGCCGACTATCACTAACCCTCTCTGGGGCCAACGTCCTGACTTTC; cdr3_aa: CASSRLSLTLSGANVLTF
j_call: TRBJ1-1; clone_size: once; v_call: TRBV30; d_call: NA; cdr3_length: 11; cdr3_nt: TGTGCCTGGACACGGGCCACTGAAGCTTTCTTT; cdr3_aa: CAWTRATEAFF
j_call: TRBJ1-4; clone_size: NA; v_call: TRBV7-9; d_call: TRBD1; cdr3_length: 15; cdr3_nt: TGTGCCAGCAGCTTAGTGCAGGGGGGGCATGAAAAACTGTTTTTT; cdr3_aa: CASSLVQGGHEKLFF
j_call: TRBJ1-3; clone_size: NA; v_call: TRBV6-1; d_call: NA; cdr3_length: 14; cdr3_nt: TGTGCCAGCAGTGAGGGGATCTCTGGAAACACCATATATTTT; cdr3_aa: CASSEGISGNTIYF
j_call: TRBJ2-5; clone_size: NA; v_call: TRBV5-6; d_call: TRBD1; cdr3_length: 15; cdr3_nt: TGTGCCAGCAGCATCCCGGGACAGGGGGCTGAGACCCAGTACTTC; cdr3_aa: CASSIPGQGAETQYF
j_call: TRBJ1-3; clone_size: NA; v_call: TRBV5-1; d_call: NA; cdr3_length: 17; cdr3_nt: TGCGCCAGCAGCCCCCTGGGACCATTTCTTCAAGGAAACACCATATATTTT; cdr3_aa: CASSPLGPFLQGNTIYF
j_call: TRBJ2-3; clone_size: few; v_call: TRBV9; d_call: TRBD1; cdr3_length: 15; cdr3_nt: TGTGCCAGCAGCCCCACAGGGGATCTCGCAGATACGCAGTATTTT; cdr3_aa: CASSPTGDLADTQYF
j_call: TRBJ1-2; clone_size: NA; v_call: TRBV6-5; d_call: NA; cdr3_length: 15; cdr3_nt: TGTGCCAGCAGTTACTCGATCTGGGATCAGAAAGGCTACACCTTC; cdr3_aa: CASSYSIWDQKGYTF
j_call: TRBJ1-5; clone_size: NA; v_call: TRBV7-9; d_call: NA; cdr3_length: 14; cdr3_nt: TGTGCCAGCAGCTTATCAGAAACTAATCAGCCCCAGCATTTT; cdr3_aa: CASSLSETNQPQHF
j_call: TRBJ2-5; clone_size: NA; v_call: TRBV7-2; d_call: NA; cdr3_length: 15; cdr3_nt: TGTGCCAGCAGCCAACAGGAGGAGATAGGGGAGACCCAGTACTTC; cdr3_aa: CASSQQEEIGETQYF
j_call: TRBJ2-1; clone_size: NA; v_call: TRBV2; d_call: NA; cdr3_length: 16; cdr3_nt: TGTGCCAGCAGTGAAGGGGCGGCAGGGACCTACAATGAGCAGTTCTTC; cdr3_aa: CASSEGAAGTYNEQFF
j_call: TRBJ2-1; clone_size: NA; v_call: TRBV10-3; d_call: TRBD1; cdr3_length: 14; cdr3_nt: TGTGCCATCAGGGGGACAGGGGGCTTGTATGAGCAGTTCTTC; cdr3_aa: CAIRGTGGLYEQFF
j_call: TRBJ2-1; clone_size: NA; v_call: TRBV7-3; d_call: TRBD2; cdr3_length: 16; cdr3_nt: TGTGCCAGCAGCCTCCTACTAGCGGGGCCATCTAATGAGCAGTTCTTC; cdr3_aa: CASSLLLAGPSNEQFF
j_call: TRBJ1-1; clone_size: NA; v_call: TRBV5-8; d_call: NA; cdr3_length: 12; cdr3_nt: TGTGCCAGCAGCTGGGAGGCGGTGGAAGCTTTCTTT; cdr3_aa: CASSWEAVEAFF
j_call: TRBJ1-1; clone_size: few; v_call: TRBV5-1; d_call: NA; cdr3_length: 13; cdr3_nt: TGCGCCAGCAGCCCCAGGGTCTCAACTGAAGCTTTCTTT; cdr3_aa: CASSPRVSTEAFF
j_call: TRBJ2-1; clone_size: NA; v_call: TRBV12-5; d_call: NA; cdr3_length: 13; cdr3_nt: TGTGCTAGTGGTCCGGACCTAGGGAATGAGCAGTTCTTC; cdr3_aa: CASGPDLGNEQFF
j_call: TRBJ1-5; clone_size: NA; v_call: TRBV27; d_call: NA; cdr3_length: 13; cdr3_nt: TGTGCCAGCAGCGGGTGGGTAGGGCAGCCCCAGCATTTT; cdr3_aa: CASSGWVGQPQHF
j_call: TRBJ1-1; clone_size: few; v_call: TRBV5-1; d_call: NA; cdr3_length: 13; cdr3_nt: TGCGCCAGCAGCTTGGACGTGAACACTGAAGCTTTCTTT; cdr3_aa: CASSLDVNTEAFF
j_call: TRBJ2-7; clone_size: NA; v_call: TRBV10-2; d_call: NA; cdr3_length: 12; cdr3_nt: TGCGCCAGCAGTGAGCAGGGGACGAGACTGTACTTC; cdr3_aa: CASSEQGTRLYF
j_call: TRBJ1-1; clone_size: NA; v_call: TRBV6-5; d_call: NA; cdr3_length: 13; cdr3_nt: TGTGCCAGCGCGAAGGGGCCCACCTTTGAAGCTTTCTTT; cdr3_aa: CASAKGPTFEAFF
j_call: TRBJ1-1; clone_size: NA; v_call: TRBV19; d_call: NA; cdr3_length: 14; cdr3_nt: TGTGCCAGTGGGTACAGGGCTTTGGGCACTGAAGCTTTCTTT; cdr3_aa: CASGYRALGTEAFF
j_call: TRBJ2-2; clone_size: NA; v_call: TRBV6-4; d_call: NA; cdr3_length: 14; cdr3_nt: TGTGCCAGCAGTGCTTACAGGGATACCGGGGAGCTGTTTTTT; cdr3_aa: CASSAYRDTGELFF
j_call: TRBJ1-4; clone_size: NA; v_call: TRBV30; d_call: NA; cdr3_length: 12; cdr3_nt: TGTGCCTGGAGTACCGGGACCTCCAAACTGTTTTTT; cdr3_aa: CAWSTGTSKLFF
j_call: TRBJ1-2; clone_size: NA; v_call: TRBV19; d_call: NA; cdr3_length: 15; cdr3_nt: TGTGCCAGTAGTGTAAAAGTGCCCCCAACGTGGGGCTACACCTTC; cdr3_aa: CASSVKVPPTWGYTF
j_call: TRBJ1-2; clone_size: NA; v_call: TRBV2; d_call: TRBD1; cdr3_length: 15; cdr3_nt: TGTGCCAGCAGTCCCCCTTGGACAGGGAACTATGGCTACACCTTC; cdr3_aa: CASSPPWTGNYGYTF
j_call: TRBJ1-1; clone_size: NA; v_call: TRBV5-6; d_call: NA; cdr3_length: 15; cdr3_nt: TGTGCCAGCAGCTTCTCCGGGACCTCCTCTCCTGAAGCTTTCTTT; cdr3_aa: CASSFSGTSSPEAFF
j_call: TRBJ1-5; clone_size: NA; v_call: TRBV11-2; d_call: NA; cdr3_length: 13; cdr3_nt: TGTGCCAGCAGCGACGGACGGACACAGCCCCAGCATTTT; cdr3_aa: CASSDGRTQPQHF
j_call: TRBJ2-2; clone_size: NA; v_call: TRBV15; d_call: NA; cdr3_length: 11; cdr3_nt: TGTGCCACCAGCAGAGTTGGGGAGCTGTTTTTT; cdr3_aa: CATSRVGELFF
j_call: TRBJ1-4; clone_size: NA; v_call: TRBV18; d_call: NA; cdr3_length: 17; cdr3_nt: TGTGCCAGCTCACCCGTTTCCAGGGTGGGAACTAATGAAAAACTGTTTTTT; cdr3_aa: CASSPVSRVGTNEKLFF
j_call: TRBJ1-1; clone_size: few; v_call: TRBV19; d_call: NA; cdr3_length: 15; cdr3_nt: TGTGCCAGTAGTATTGTTGGGGGCGGGGGCACTGAAGCTTTCTTT; cdr3_aa: CASSIVGGGGTEAFF
j_call: TRBJ2-3; clone_size: NA; v_call: TRBV2; d_call: NA; cdr3_length: 15; cdr3_nt: TGTGCCAGCAGTAAGCTCAGCGACCTCACAGATACGCAGTATTTT; cdr3_aa: CASSKLSDLTDTQYF
j_call: TRBJ2-1; clone_size: few; v_call: TRBV2; d_call: TRBD2; cdr3_length: 15; cdr3_nt: TGTGCCAGCAGTGTCAGCGGGGGGGAGGGATTTGAGCAGTTCTTC; cdr3_aa: CASSVSGGEGFEQFF
j_call: TRBJ1-6; clone_size: NA; v_call: TRBV4-2; d_call: NA; cdr3_length: 15; cdr3_nt: TGTGCCAGCAGCCAAGACAGGGCTGGGAATTCACCCCTCCACTTT; cdr3_aa: CASSQDRAGNSPLHF
j_call: TRBJ1-1; clone_size: once; v_call: TRBV5-6; d_call: NA; cdr3_length: 15; cdr3_nt: TGTGCCAGCAGGCGGCGTGGTAGAATGAACACTGAAGCTTTCTTT; cdr3_aa: CASRRRGRMNTEAFF
j_call: TRBJ2-2; clone_size: once; v_call: TRBV19; d_call: NA; cdr3_length: 14; cdr3_nt: TGTGCCAGTAGTATATTCGGGAACACCGGGGAGCTGTTTTTT; cdr3_aa: CASSIFGNTGELFF
j_call: TRBJ2-5; clone_size: NA; v_call: TRBV10-3; d_call: NA; cdr3_length: 12; cdr3_nt: TGTGCCATCAGTGCCACCGGTGAGACCCAGTACTTC; cdr3_aa: CAISATGETQYF
j_call: TRBJ1-2; clone_size: NA; v_call: TRBV29-1; d_call: TRBD1; cdr3_length: 15; cdr3_nt: TGCAGCGTTAGACAGGGGGCGACCGGGCTCTATGGCTACACCTTC; cdr3_aa: CSVRQGATGLYGYTF
j_call: TRBJ1-3; clone_size: NA; v_call: TRBV18; d_call: NA; cdr3_length: 15; cdr3_nt: TGTGCCAGCTCACCACCTTCCGAGAGGGGAAACACCATATATTTT; cdr3_aa: CASSPPSERGNTIYF
j_call: TRBJ2-2; clone_size: few; v_call: TRBV14; d_call: NA; cdr3_length: 13; cdr3_nt: TGTGCCAGCAGCCTTCAATACACCGGGGAGCTGTTTTTT; cdr3_aa: CASSLQYTGELFF
j_call: TRBJ2-7; clone_size: NA; v_call: TRBV7-2; d_call: TRBD2; cdr3_length: 15; cdr3_nt: TGTGCCAGCAGCTCGGGACTAGACCTACTGTACGAGCAGTACTTC; cdr3_aa: CASSSGLDLLYEQYF
j_call: TRBJ2-3; clone_size: NA; v_call: TRBV15; d_call: TRBD1; cdr3_length: 16; cdr3_nt: TGTGCCACCAGCAGATTGACAGGGGGGGGACCAGATACGCAGTATTTT; cdr3_aa: CATSRLTGGGPDTQYF
j_call: TRBJ2-5; clone_size: once; v_call: TRBV6-7; d_call: NA; cdr3_length: 19; cdr3_nt: TGTGCCAGCTCTCGGACCGGGGACCACACCGGTCCTCGGGAGGAGACCCAGTACTTC; cdr3_aa: CASSRTGDHTGPREETQYF
j_call: TRBJ2-7; clone_size: NA; v_call: TRBV19; d_call: NA; cdr3_length: 13; cdr3_nt: TGTGCCAGTAGTCAACAGGGTGGTTACGAGCAGTACTTC; cdr3_aa: CASSQQGGYEQYF
j_call: TRBJ1-2; clone_size: NA; v_call: TRBV30; d_call: NA; cdr3_length: 12; cdr3_nt: TGTGCCTGGATGGGGGGCGACTATGGCTACACCTTC; cdr3_aa: CAWMGGDYGYTF
j_call: TRBJ2-3; clone_size: NA; v_call: TRBV5-1; d_call: NA; cdr3_length: 16; cdr3_nt: TGCGCCAGCAGCTTGGGGGATACACTGACCACAGATACGCAGTATTTT; cdr3_aa: CASSLGDTLTTDTQYF
j_call: TRBJ1-6; clone_size: NA; v_call: TRBV11-1; d_call: NA; cdr3_length: 15; cdr3_nt: TGTGCCAGCAGCTTAGCGTGGCAGTTGAATTCACCCCTCCACTTT; cdr3_aa: CASSLAWQLNSPLHF
j_call: TRBJ2-5; clone_size: NA; v_call: TRBV6-6; d_call: NA; cdr3_length: 14; cdr3_nt: TGTGCCAGCTCTAGTAAGAACACCGAAGAGACCCAGTACTTC; cdr3_aa: CASSSKNTEETQYF
j_call: TRBJ2-1; clone_size: NA; v_call: TRBV10-2; d_call: NA; cdr3_length: 15; cdr3_nt: TGCGCCAGCAGTGTGGGGGAGAGCTCCTACAATGAGCAGTTCTTC; cdr3_aa: CASSVGESSYNEQFF
j_call: TRBJ1-4; clone_size: NA; v_call: TRBV13; d_call: NA; cdr3_length: 14; cdr3_nt: TGTGCCAGCAGCTTACGTTCGGGCCATGAAAAACTGTTTTTT; cdr3_aa: CASSLRSGHEKLFF
j_call: TRBJ2-3; clone_size: NA; v_call: TRBV5-6; d_call: NA; cdr3_length: 15; cdr3_nt: TGTGCCAGCAGCTTGCAGAACAGGGGCACAGATACGCAGTATTTT; cdr3_aa: CASSLQNRGTDTQYF
j_call: TRBJ1-1; clone_size: NA; v_call: TRBV9; d_call: NA; cdr3_length: 16; cdr3_nt: TGTGCCAGCAGCGTAGGGGTTGGGGGGGACATCGCTGAAGCTTTCTTT; cdr3_aa: CASSVGVGGDIAEAFF
j_call: TRBJ1-3; clone_size: NA; v_call: TRBV10-3; d_call: NA; cdr3_length: 15; cdr3_nt: TGTGCCATCAGTGAGTCGAATTCCGGACGGGACACCATATATTTT; cdr3_aa: CAISESNSGRDTIYF
j_call: TRBJ2-1; clone_size: NA; v_call: TRBV5-1; d_call: NA; cdr3_length: 14; cdr3_nt: TGCGCCAGCAGCAGGGGGACGACTTCTGATGAGCAGTTCTTC; cdr3_aa: CASSRGTTSDEQFF
j_call: TRBJ1-4; clone_size: NA; v_call: TRBV19; d_call: TRBD1; cdr3_length: 14; cdr3_nt: TGTGCCAGTACCGTAAGGACAGGAGGTGAAAAACTGTTTTTT; cdr3_aa: CASTVRTGGEKLFF
j_call: TRBJ2-7; clone_size: NA; v_call: TRBV6-1; d_call: TRBD1; cdr3_length: 15; cdr3_nt: TGTGCCAGCTTACAACAGGGGCCTAAGGTCTACGAGCAGTACTTC; cdr3_aa: CASLQQGPKVYEQYF